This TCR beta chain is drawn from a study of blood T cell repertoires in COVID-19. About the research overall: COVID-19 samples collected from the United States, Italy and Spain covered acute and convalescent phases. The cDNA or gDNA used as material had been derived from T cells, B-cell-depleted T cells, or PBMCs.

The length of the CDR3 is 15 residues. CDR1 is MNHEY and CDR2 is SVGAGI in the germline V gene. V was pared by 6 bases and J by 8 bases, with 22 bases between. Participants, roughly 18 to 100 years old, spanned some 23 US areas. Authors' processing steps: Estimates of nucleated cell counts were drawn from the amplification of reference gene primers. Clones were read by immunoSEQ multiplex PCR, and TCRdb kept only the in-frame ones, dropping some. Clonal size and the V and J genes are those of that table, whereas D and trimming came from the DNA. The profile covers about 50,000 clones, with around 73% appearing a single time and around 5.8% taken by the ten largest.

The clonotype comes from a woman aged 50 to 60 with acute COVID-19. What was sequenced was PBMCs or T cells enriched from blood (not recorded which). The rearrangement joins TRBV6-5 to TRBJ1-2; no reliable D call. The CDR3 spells CASRLQRARSKGYTF. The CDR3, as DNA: TGTGCCAGCAGACTACAGAGGGCCCGTTCAAAAGGCTACACCTTC.